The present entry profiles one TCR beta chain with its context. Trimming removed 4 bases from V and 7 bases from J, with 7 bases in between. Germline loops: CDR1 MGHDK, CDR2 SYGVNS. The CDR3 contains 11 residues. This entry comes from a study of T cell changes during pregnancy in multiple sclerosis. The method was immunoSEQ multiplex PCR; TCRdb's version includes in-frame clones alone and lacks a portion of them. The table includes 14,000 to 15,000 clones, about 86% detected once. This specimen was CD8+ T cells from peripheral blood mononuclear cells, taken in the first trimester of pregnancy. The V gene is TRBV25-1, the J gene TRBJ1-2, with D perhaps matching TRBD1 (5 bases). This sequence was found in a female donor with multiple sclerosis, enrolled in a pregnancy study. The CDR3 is CASSGGGGYTF. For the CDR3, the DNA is TGTGCCAGCAGTGGGGGGGGTGGCTACACCTTC.